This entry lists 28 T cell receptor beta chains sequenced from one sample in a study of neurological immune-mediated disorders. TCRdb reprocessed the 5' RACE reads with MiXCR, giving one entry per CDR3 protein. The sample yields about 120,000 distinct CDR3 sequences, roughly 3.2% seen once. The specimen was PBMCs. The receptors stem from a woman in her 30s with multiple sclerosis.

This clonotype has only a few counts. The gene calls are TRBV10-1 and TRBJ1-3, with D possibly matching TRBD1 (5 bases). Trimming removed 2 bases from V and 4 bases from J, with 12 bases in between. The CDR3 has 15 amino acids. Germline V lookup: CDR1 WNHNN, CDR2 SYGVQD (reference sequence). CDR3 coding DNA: TGCGCCAGCAGTGAGACGGGGCTAGGAGGAAACACCATATATTTT. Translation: CASSETGLGGNTIYF.

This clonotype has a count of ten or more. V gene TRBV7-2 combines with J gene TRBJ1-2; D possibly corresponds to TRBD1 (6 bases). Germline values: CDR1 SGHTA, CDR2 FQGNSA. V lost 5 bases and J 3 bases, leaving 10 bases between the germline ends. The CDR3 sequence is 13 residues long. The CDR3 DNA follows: TGTGCCAGCAGCGGCTACAGGGACTATGGCTACACCTTC. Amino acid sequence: CASSGYRDYGYTF.

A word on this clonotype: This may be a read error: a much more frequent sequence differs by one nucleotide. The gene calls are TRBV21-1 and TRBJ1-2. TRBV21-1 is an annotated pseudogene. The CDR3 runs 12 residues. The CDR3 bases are TGTGCCAGCACCACAGGGCCGAGTGGCTACACCTTC. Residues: CASTTGPSGYTF.

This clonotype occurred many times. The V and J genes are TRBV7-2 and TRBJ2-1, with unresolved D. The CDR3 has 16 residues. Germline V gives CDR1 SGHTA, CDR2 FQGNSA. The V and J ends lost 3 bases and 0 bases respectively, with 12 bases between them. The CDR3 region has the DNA TGTGCCAGCAGCTTTAGTGGCGGAGTCTCCTACAATGAGCAGTTCTTC. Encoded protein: CASSFSGGVSYNEQFF.

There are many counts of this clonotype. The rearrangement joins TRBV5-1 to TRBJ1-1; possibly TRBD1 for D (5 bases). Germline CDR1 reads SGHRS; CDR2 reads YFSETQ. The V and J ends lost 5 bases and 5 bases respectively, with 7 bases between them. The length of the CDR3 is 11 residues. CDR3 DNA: TGCGCCAGCAGTGGGGGGACTGAAGCTTTCTTT. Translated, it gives CASSGGTEAFF.

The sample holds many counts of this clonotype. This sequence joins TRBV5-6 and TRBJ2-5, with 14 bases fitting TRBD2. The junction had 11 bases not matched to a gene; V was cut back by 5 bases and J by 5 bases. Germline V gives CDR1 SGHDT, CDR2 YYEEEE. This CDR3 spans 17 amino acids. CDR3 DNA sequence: TGTGCCAGCAGGTCAACGCCGGGACTAGCGGGGGCGGAGACCCAGTACTTC. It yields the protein CASRSTPGLAGAETQYF.

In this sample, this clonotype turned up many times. The CDR3 spells CASSVDGVSYTF. In DNA form, the CDR3 reads TGTGCCAGCAGCGTAGACGGGGTGAGCTACACCTTC. The chain has TRBV9 and TRBJ1-2, with D hard to call. Germline values: CDR1 SGDLS, CDR2 YYNGEE. The CDR3 loop spans 12 amino acids. Trimming removed 0 bases at V and 9 bases at J, with 9 bases between. Full variable domain (missing parts from reference TRBV9 and TRBJ1-2): DSGVTQTPKHLITATGQRVTLRCSPRSGDLSVYWYQQSLDQGLQFLIQYYNGEERAKGNILERFSAQQFPDLHSELNLSSLELGDSALYFCASSVDGVSYTFGSGTRLTVV.

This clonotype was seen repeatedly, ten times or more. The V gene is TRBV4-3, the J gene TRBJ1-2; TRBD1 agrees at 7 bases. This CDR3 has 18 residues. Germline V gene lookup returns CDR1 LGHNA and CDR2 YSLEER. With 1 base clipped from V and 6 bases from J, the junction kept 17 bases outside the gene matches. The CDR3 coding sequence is TGCGCCAGCAGCCAAGGCCCGGGACAGCGGTTCTCTGGAGATGGCTACACCTTC. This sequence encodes CASSQGPGQRFSGDGYTF.

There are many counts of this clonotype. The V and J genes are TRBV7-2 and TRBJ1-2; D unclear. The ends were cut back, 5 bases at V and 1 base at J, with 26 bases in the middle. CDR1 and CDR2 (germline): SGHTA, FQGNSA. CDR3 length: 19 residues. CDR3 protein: CASSPRILGGNRFNYGYTF. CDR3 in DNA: TGTGCCAGCAGCCCCCGCATCTTGGGCGGGAACAGATTTAACTATGGCTACACCTTC. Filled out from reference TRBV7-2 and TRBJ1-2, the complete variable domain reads GAGVSQSPSNKVTEKGKDVELRCDPISGHTALYWYRQSLGQGLEFLIYFQGNSAPDKSGLPSDRFSAERTGGSVSTLTIQRTQQEDSAVYLCASSPRILGGNRFNYGYTFGSGTRLTVV.

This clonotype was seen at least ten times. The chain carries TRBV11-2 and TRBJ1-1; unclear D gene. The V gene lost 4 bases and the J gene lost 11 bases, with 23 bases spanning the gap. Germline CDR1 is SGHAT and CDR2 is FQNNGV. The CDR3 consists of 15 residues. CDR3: CASSSDFISIDGAFF. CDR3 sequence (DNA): TGTGCCAGCAGCTCGGATTTCATTTCAATAGACGGGGCTTTCTTT.

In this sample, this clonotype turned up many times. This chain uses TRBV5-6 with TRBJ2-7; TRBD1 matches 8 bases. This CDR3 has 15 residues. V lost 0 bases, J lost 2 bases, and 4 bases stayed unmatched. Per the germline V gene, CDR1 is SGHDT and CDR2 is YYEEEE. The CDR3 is CASSLGDRHTYEQYF. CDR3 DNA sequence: TGTGCCAGCAGCTTGGGGGACAGGCACACCTACGAGCAGTACTTC. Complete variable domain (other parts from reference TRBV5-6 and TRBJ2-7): DAGVTQSPTHLIKTRGQQVTLRCSPKSGHDTVSWYQQALGQGPQFIFQYYEEEERQRGNFPDRFSGHQFPNYSSELNVNALLLGDSALYLCASSLGDRHTYEQYFGPGTRLTVT.

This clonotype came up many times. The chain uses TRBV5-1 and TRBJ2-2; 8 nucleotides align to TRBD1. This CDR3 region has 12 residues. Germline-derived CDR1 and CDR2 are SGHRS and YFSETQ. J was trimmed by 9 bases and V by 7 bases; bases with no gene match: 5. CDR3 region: CASGQGHRELFF. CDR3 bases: TGCGCCAGCGGACAGGGTCACCGGGAGCTGTTTTTT.

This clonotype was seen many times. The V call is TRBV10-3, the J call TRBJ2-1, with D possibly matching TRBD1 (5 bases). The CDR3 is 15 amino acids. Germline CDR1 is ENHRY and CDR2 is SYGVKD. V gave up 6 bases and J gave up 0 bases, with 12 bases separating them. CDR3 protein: CAISSRQSSYNEQFF. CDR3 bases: TGTGCCATCAGCTCTCGACAGAGCTCCTACAATGAGCAGTTCTTC.

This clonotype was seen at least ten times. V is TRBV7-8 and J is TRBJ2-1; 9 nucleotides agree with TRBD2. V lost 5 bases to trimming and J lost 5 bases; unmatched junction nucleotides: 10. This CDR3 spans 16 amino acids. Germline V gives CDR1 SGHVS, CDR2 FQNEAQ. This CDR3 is CASSPPRVAGDNEQFF. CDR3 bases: TGTGCCAGCAGCCCCCCGCGGGTAGCGGGGGACAATGAGCAGTTCTTC. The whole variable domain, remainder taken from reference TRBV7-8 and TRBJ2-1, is GAGVSQSPRYKVAKRGQDVALRCDPISGHVSLFWYQQALGQGPEFLTYFQNEAQLDKSGLPSDRFFAERPEGSVSTLKIQRTQQEDSAVYLCASSPPRVAGDNEQFFGPGTRLTVL.

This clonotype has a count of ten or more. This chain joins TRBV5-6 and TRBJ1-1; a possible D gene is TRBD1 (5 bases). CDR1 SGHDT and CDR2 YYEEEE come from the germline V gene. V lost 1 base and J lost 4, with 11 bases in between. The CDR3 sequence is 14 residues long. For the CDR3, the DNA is TGTGCCAGCAGCTTGTCATCGGGGGGCACTGAAGCTTTCTTT. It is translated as CASSLSSGGTEAFF.

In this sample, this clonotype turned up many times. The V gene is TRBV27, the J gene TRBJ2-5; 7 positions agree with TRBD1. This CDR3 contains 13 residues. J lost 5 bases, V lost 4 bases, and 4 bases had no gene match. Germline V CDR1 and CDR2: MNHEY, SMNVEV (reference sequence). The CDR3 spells CASSYRGGETQYF. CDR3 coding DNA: TGTGCCAGCAGTTACAGGGGCGGGGAGACCCAGTACTTC.

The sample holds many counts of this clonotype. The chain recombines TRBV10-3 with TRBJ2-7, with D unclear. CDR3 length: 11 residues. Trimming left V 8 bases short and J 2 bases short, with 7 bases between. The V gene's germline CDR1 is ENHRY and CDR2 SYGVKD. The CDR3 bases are TGTGCCATCGGACCTACCTACGAGCAGTACTTC. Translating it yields CAIGPTYEQYF.

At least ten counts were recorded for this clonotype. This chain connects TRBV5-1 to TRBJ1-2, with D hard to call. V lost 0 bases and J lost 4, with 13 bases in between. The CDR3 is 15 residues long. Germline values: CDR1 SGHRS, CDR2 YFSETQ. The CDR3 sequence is CASSLGGWSSYGYTF. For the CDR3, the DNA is TGCGCCAGCAGCTTGGGGGGTTGGTCCTCCTATGGCTACACCTTC.

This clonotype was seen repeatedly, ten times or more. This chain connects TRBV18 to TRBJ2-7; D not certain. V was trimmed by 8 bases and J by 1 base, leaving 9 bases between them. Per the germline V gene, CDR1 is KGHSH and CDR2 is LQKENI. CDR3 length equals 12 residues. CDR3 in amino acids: CASSPRSYEQYF. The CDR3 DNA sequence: TGTGCCAGCAGCCCACGATCCTACGAGCAGTACTTC.

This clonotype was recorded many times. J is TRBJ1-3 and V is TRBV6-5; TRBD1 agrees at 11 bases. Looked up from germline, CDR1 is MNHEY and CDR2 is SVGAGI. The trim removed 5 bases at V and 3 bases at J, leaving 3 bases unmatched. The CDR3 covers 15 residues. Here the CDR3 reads CASSPGTGGGNTIYF. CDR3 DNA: TGTGCCAGCAGTCCCGGGACAGGGGGTGGAAACACCATATATTTT.

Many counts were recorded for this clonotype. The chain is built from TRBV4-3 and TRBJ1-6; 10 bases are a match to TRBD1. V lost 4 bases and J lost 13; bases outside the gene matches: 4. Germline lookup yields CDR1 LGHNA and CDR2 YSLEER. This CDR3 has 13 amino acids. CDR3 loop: CASSRDRGYPLHF. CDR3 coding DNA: TGCGCCAGCAGCCGGGACAGGGGTTACCCCCTCCACTTT.

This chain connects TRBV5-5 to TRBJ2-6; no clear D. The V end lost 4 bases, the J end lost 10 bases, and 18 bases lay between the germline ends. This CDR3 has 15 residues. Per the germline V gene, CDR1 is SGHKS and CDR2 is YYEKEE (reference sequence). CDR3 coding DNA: TGTGCCAGCAGCCTGGACGGGTCAGGTCCAAACGTCCTGACTTTC. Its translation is CASSLDGSGPNVLTF.

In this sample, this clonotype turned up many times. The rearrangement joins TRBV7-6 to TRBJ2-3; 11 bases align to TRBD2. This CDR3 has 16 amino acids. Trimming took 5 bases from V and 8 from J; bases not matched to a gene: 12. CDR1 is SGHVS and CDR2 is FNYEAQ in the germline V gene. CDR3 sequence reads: CASSPLGLAGGGTQYF. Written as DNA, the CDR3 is TGTGCCAGCAGCCCCTTAGGGCTAGCGGGGGGTGGTACGCAGTATTTT.

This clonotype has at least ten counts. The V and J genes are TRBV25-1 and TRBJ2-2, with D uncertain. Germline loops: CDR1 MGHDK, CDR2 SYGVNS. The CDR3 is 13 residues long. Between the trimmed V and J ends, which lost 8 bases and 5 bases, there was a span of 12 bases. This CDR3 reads CASRHLLTGELFF. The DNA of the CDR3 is TGTGCCAGCCGACACCTCCTGACCGGGGAGCTGTTTTTT.

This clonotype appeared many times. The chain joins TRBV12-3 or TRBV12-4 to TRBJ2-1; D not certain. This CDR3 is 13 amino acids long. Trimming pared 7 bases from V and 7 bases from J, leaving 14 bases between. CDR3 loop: CASTIRVVNEQFF. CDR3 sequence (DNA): TGTGCCAGCACCATCCGGGTAGTTAATGAGCAGTTCTTC.

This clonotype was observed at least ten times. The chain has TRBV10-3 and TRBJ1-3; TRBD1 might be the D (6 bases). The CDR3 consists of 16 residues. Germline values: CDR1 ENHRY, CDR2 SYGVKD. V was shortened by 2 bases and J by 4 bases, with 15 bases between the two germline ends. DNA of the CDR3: TGTGCCATCAGTGAGACTGGCAGGGGCGGAGGAAACACCATATATTTT. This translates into CAISETGRGGGNTIYF.

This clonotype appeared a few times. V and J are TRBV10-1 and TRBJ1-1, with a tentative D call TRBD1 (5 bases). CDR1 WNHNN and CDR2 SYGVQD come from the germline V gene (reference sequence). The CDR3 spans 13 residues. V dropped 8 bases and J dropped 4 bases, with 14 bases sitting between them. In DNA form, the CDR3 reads TGCGCCAGCGGGGACCCGGGATCCACTGAAGCTTTCTTT. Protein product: CASGDPGSTEAFF.

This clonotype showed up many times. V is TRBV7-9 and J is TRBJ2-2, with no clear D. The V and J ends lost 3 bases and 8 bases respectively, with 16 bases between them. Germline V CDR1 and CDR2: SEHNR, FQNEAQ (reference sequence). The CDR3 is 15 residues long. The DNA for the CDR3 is TGTGCCAGCAGCTTCCCCAGCGTTCCCGCAGGGGAGCTGTTTTTT. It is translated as CASSFPSVPAGELFF.